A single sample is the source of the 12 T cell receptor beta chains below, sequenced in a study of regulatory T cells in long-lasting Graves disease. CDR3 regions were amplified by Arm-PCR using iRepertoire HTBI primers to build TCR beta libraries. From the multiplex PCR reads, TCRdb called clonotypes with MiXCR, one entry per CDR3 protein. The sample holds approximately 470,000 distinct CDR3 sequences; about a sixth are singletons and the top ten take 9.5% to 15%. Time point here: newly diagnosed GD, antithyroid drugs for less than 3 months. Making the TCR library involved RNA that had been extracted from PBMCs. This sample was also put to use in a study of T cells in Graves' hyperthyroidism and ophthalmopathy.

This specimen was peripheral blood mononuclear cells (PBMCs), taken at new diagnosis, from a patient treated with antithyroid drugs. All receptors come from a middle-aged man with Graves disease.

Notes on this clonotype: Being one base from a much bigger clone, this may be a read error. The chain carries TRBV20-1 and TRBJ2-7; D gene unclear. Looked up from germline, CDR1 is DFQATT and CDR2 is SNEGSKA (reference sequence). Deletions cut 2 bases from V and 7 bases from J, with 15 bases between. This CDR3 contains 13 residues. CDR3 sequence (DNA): TGCAGTGCTAGACTACTCTCCTACAATGAGCAGTACTTC. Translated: CSARLLSYNEQYF.

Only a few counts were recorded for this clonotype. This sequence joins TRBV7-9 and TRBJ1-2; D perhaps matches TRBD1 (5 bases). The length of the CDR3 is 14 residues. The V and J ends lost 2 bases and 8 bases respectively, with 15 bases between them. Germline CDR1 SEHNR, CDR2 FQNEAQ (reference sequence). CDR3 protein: CASSLLVGVIGYTF. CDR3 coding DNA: TGTGCCAGCAGCTTATTGGTAGGGGTTATCGGCTACACCTTC. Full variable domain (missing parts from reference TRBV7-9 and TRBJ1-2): DTGVSQNPRHKITKRGQNVTFRCDPISEHNRLYWYRQTLGQGPEFLTYFQNEAQLEKSRLLSDRFSAERPKGSFSTLEIQRTEQGDSAMYLCASSLLVGVIGYTFGSGTRLTVV.

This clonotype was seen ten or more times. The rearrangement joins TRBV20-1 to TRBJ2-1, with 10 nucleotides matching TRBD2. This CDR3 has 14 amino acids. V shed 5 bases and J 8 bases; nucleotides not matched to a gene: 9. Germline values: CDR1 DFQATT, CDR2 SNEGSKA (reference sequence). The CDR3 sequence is CSAESGRAIYEQFF. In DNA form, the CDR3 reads TGCAGTGCTGAGAGCGGGAGGGCCATCTATGAGCAGTTCTTC.

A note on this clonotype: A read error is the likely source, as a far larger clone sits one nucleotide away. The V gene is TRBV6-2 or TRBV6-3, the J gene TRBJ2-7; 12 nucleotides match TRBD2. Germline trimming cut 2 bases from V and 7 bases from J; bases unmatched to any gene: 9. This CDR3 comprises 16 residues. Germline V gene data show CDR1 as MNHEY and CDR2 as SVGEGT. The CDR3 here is CASSYTTSGSSNEQYF. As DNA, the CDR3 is TGTGCCAGCAGTTACACGACTAGCGGGAGTAGCAATGAGCAGTACTTC.

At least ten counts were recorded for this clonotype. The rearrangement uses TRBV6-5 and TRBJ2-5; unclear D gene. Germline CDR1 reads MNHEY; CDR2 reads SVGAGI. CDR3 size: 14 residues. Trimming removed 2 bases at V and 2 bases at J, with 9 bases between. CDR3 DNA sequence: TGTGCCAGCAGTTACACGGGTTCACAAGAGACCCAGTACTTC. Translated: CASSYTGSQETQYF.

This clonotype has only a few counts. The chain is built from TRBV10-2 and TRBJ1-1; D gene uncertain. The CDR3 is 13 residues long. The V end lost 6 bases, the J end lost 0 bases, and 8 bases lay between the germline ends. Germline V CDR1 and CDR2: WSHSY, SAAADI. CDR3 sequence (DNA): TGCGCCAGCAGACGATCAGTGAACACTGAAGCTTTCTTT. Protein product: CASRRSVNTEAFF.

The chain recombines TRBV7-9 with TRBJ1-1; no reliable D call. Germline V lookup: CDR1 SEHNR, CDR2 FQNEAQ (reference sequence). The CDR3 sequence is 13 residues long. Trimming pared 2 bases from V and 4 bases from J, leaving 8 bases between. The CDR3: CASSLTDITEAFF. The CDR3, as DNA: TGTGCCAGCAGCTTAACCGATATCACTGAAGCTTTCTTT. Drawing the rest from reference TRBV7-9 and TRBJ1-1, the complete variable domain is DTGVSQNPRHKITKRGQNVTFRCDPISEHNRLYWYRQTLGQGPEFLTYFQNEAQLEKSRLLSDRFSAERPKGSFSTLEIQRTEQGDSAMYLCASSLTDITEAFFGQGTRLTVV.

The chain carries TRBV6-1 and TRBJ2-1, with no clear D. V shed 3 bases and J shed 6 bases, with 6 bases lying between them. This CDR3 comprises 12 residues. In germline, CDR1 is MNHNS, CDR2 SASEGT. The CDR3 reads CASSDKGNEQFF. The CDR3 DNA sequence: TGTGCCAGCAGTGATAAGGGCAATGAGCAGTTCTTC.

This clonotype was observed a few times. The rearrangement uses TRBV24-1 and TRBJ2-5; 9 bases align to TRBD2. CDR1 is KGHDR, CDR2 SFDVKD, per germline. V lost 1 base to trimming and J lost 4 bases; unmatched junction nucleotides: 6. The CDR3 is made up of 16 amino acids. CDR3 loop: CATSDLVAGERETQYF. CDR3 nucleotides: TGTGCCACCAGTGATTTAGTAGCGGGAGAGAGAGAGACCCAGTACTTC.

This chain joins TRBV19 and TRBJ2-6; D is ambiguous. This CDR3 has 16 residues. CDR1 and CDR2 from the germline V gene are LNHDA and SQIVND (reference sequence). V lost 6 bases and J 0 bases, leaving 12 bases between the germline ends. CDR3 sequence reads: CASRPSYLSGANVLTF. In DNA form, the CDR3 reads TGTGCCAGTAGACCAAGTTATCTCTCTGGGGCCAACGTCCTGACTTTC.

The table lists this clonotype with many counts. The CDR3 protein is CASRRQGQFLEQYF. The CDR3 bases are TGCGCCAGCAGAAGACAGGGGCAGTTTTTGGAGCAGTACTTC. The gene calls are TRBV5-1 and TRBJ2-7, with 8 positions matching TRBD1. This CDR3 comprises 14 residues. The germline V gene encodes CDR1 SGHRS and CDR2 YFSETQ. V was pared by 5 bases and J by 7 bases, with 11 bases of the junction left unmatched.

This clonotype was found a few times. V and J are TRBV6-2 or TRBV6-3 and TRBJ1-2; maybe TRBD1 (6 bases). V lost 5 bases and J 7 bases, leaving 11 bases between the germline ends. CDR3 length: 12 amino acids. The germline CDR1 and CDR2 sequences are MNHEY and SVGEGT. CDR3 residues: CASSNHRAGYTF. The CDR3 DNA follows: TGTGCCAGCAGTAACCACAGGGCTGGCTACACCTTC.